This record concerns one TCR beta chain sequence. Blood got drawn at baseline, again on cycle 4 day 1, and then on cycle 7 day 1. This sample stems from a study of OX40 agonist ivuxolimab in advanced cancers. This CDR3 contains 16 residues. CDR1 is SGHNT, CDR2 YYREEE, per germline (reference sequence). The V segment lost 3 bases and the J segment 1 base; nucleotides outside the gene matches: 5. Profiling relied on immunoSEQ multiplex PCR, and the TCRdb table lists in-frame clones only, not all of them. The sample includes 70,000 to 90,000 clones, about 85% of them seen just once. The chain has TRBV5-4 and TRBJ2-3, with 10 bases fitting TRBD2. The sample in question was CD4+ or CD8+ T cells sorted from blood, obtained in a trial of the OX40 agonist ivuxolimab. The sequence came from an adult with an advanced solid tumor such as melanoma, head and neck, liver or kidney cancer. In nucleotides, the CDR3 is TGTGCCAGCAGCTCCGCTAGCGGGGGCCGCACAGATACGCAGTATTTT. This encodes CASSSASGGRTDTQYF.